This T cell receptor beta chain originates from a study of CD8+CD57+ T cells in acquired aplastic anemia (dated by TCRdb to 2017 to 2018). At the level of the whole study: DNA extracted from sorted CD4+ and CD8+ cells had a mean of about 3.3 ug, with a range of roughly 0.18 to 27.4 ug. Healthy donor samples averaged approximately 10 million reads for CD4+ and under 12 million for CD8+ cells.

TCR repertoires of sorted CD4+ and CD8+ blood T cells from severe aplastic anemia patients and healthy subjects were deep-sequenced in the study. Ficoll-Paque density gradient centrifugation was used to isolate peripheral blood mononuclear cells. Before DNA extraction, CD4+ and CD8+ T cells were sorted with FACS or magnetic beads. Note on this clonotype: Its antigen is still unknown. Nothing much larger sits one base from this clone, and base qualities are not available.

General study outcomes and caveats: Roughly 29 CD8+ CDR3 sequences were found in both patients and controls but appeared to be highly expressed in patients and within the immunodominant clones of the patients. CD8+ Simpson's diversity did not differ significantly between patients and healthy controls (P=0.060).

V and J are trimmed by 3 bases and 2 bases, and the gene matches miss 2 bases of the junction. Via the germline V gene (reference sequence), CDR1 is SEHNR and CDR2 FQNEAQ. Spanning cysteine to phenylalanine, the CDR3 consists of 15 amino acids. The kept DNA is CDR3 alone, 45 bases in frame from the first base. Genomic DNA was used as template for profiling of TCR beta VDJ combinations and CDR3 sequences. An Illumina HiSeq 2000 was used for TCR repertoire sequencing. Turning to the authors' computational methods: Repertoires were assessed using TRBV/TRBJ rearrangement plots, CDR3 size and DJ length profiles, and Simpson's diversity index. The most abundant DNA sequence in the deep sequencing data was taken as the immunodominant clone. CDR3 amino acid sequences were screened for sharing across subjects and were compared with published repertoires and the VDJdb database. TCRdb reprocessing: public reads trimmed at Q25 with fastp, clones called with MiXCR, in-frame beta chains kept. Rows merge per CDR3 protein into single entries with the most common DNA and genes. TCRdb assigned the V and J calls; the authors' analysis was not used. A total of around 190,000 distinct CDR3 sequences appear in this sample, approximately 50% of them only once. The ten largest clones add up to roughly 15% of the sample.

The material sequenced was sorted CD4+, CD8+, or CD8+CD57+ T cells (not recorded which) from PBMCs. The chain joins TRBV7-9 to TRBJ1-3; 9 of the junction bases match TRBD1. This clonotype originated in a human donor in good health, serving as a control. The CDR3 region reads CASSFRDRAGNTIYF. The base sequence is TGTGCCAGCAGCTTCAGGGACAGGGCTGGAAACACCATATATTTT. The full variable domain, with segments outside the CDR3 supplied by the reference TRBV7-9 and TRBJ1-3 proteins, appears as DTGVSQNPRHKITKRGQNVTFRCDPISEHNRLYWYRQTLGQGPEFLTYFQNEAQLEKSRLLSDRFSAERPKGSFSTLEIQRTEQGDSAMYLCASSFRDRAGNTIYFGEGSWLTVV.